A single T cell receptor beta chain is shown here with its context. The antigen is unknown. TCRdb's copy holds only in-frame clones and misses some; the assay was immunoSEQ multiplex PCR. The sample lists about 32,000 clones, roughly 87% seen once, with roughly 0.8% in the top ten. The data stem from a study of T cells in narcolepsy. Points from the study as a whole: In some patient and control memory CD4+ samples, autoreactive clones were absent. Blood of same and different patients, but not healthy controls, reportedly held recurring autoreactive clonotypes.

Trimming took 6 bases from V and 0 from J, leaving 11 bases between them. In germline, CDR1 is KGHSH, CDR2 LQKENI. This CDR3 region has 14 residues. This chain connects TRBV18 to TRBJ2-5; D unclear. Sequenced input: CD45RA- memory CD4+ T cells from PBMCs. The sequence was obtained from a human donor with narcolepsy. As DNA, the CDR3 is TGTGCCAGCTCCCTGTCTAGGAACCAAGAGACCCAGTACTTC. Translation gives CASSLSRNQETQYF.